What follows is one T cell receptor (beta chain) and its context. The antigen it recognizes is unknown. No per-base quality is available; no much larger clone lies one base away. Healthy HIV-negative adults with no recently reported acute infections or vaccinations were included as donors. All donors were Caucasian adults living in Nashville, Tennessee, USA. Magnetic negative selection was used to enrich CD4+ T cells, after which naive cells were positively selected on CD45RA and the negative fraction became the memory subset. Blood was collected by leukapheresis, and PBMCs were isolated by Ficoll-Histopaque density gradient centrifugation and then cryopreserved in liquid nitrogen vapor phase. Analytical flow cytometry was used to check the purity and quantity of every magnetically sorted T cell population. From each sorted fraction, genomic DNA was isolated and quantified by UV absorbance on a Nanodrop 2000c.

Using the deep immunoSEQ assay, TCR CDR3 regions were amplified from genomic DNA by multiplex PCR. Extracted genomic DNA from each cell subset was distributed evenly across all wells of several immunoSEQ 96-well plates, and each plate was treated as a replicate. For sorted subsets, around 0.2 ug of genomic DNA, equivalent to 25,000 to 35,000 T cell genomes, went into each replicate PCR. Purified libraries were measured with a Qubit 3.0 fluorometer, size-checked on a Bioanalyzer 2100, and measured again with the KAPA Library Quantification kit. Each immunoSEQ 96-well plate was sequenced on its own single-read 150-cycle Illumina NextSeq 550 flow cell. Per the source publication's procedure: Because the immunoSEQ output included only junctional sequences and no quality scores, the filtering could not be the same as the filtering used for full-length reads. To assign V/J genes and CDR3, sequences were annotated using PyIR, a Python wrapper for IgBLAST v1.9, with IMGT germline references. Reads were filtered out if the reads had weak V/J assignments (E-value above 1e-6), no CDR3, stop codons, out-of-frame junctions, or ambiguous translated residues. V3J clonotypes were defined as sequences sharing an identical inferred V gene, J gene, and CDR3 amino acid sequence. Percentage overlap between repertoires was calculated by dividing the number of shared unique clonotypes by the size of the smaller repertoire. RTK rarefaction, the Chao1 estimator, and Recon v2.1 estimates of unobserved clonotypes were used to assess repertoire richness. Generation probabilities for all TCRbeta clonotypes obtained by the gDNA method from a few donors were computed using OLGA. What TCRdb holds here is the immuneACCESS table cut down to in-frame rearrangements. Part of the clones is not present; checked against another copy, under half of the missing clones reflect an unresolved V gene, and the others are unexplained. V, J and clone size were drawn from that table, and D and trimming were deduced from the DNA. The sample yields hundreds of thousands of clones; around 97% were counted once. The ten most abundant clones make up less than 0.065% of the sample.

This sample was taken from a study of shared clonotypes between healthy human individuals (dated by TCRdb to 2020 to 2022). Describing the broader study: A couple of women and three men aged 18 to 49 years were included in the cohort. Per donor, three plates each were used for CD4 naive and CD4 memory, two for CD8 naive, and one for CD8 memory. The study deeply sequenced blood TCR repertoires of about 5 healthy adults to estimate repertoire size and the extent of clonotype sharing between individuals. To increase sequencing depth and limit assay-specific biases, TCR repertoire library preparation and sequencing were carried out by different laboratories using diverse techniques. Per donor, leukapheresis produced somewhere between about 0.9 and 9.5 billion PBMCs. What the research found in general, with its limitations: Rarefaction of sorted-subset datasets indicated incomplete sequencing despite the large sequencing depth. Compared with non-shared clonotypes, clonotypes shared by all four sorted-subset donors had higher generation probabilities. Sampling was limited to blood, and TCR repertoires in tissue likely differ from TCR repertoires in blood. About 5% of naive CD4, 3.5% of naive CD8, 2% to 2.5% of memory CD4, and over 0.35% of memory CD8 clonotypes were shared across a handful of donors. Because the study included a small number of donors, the genetic and exposure-history diversity represented was limited. Pairwise subsampling led to the expectation that sequencing depth would affect the degree of clonotype sharing among donors. Naive subsets generally had larger estimated clonotype richness than memory subsets.

V is trimmed back by 4 bases and J by 13 bases, and the junction contains 14 bases that no gene match accounts for. The CDR3 measures 15 amino acids from cysteine to phenylalanine. Of the read, only the CDR3 DNA is kept; its 45 bases are in frame from base 1. CDR1 and CDR2, looked up from the germline V gene, are MNHEY and SVGAGI. The source material was naive CD4+ T cells sorted from blood. Sample cell subset or site, as interpreted from the label and publication: CD45RA+ positively selected. Recombination connected TRBV6-5 to TRBJ1-3, with TRBD1 identical over 9 junction bases. The sequence was obtained from a woman in her 30s in good health. The CDR3 sequence is CASSLHGTGTRPIYF. In nucleotide form, the sequence is TGTGCCAGCAGTTTACACGGGACAGGGACGAGGCCGATATATTTT.